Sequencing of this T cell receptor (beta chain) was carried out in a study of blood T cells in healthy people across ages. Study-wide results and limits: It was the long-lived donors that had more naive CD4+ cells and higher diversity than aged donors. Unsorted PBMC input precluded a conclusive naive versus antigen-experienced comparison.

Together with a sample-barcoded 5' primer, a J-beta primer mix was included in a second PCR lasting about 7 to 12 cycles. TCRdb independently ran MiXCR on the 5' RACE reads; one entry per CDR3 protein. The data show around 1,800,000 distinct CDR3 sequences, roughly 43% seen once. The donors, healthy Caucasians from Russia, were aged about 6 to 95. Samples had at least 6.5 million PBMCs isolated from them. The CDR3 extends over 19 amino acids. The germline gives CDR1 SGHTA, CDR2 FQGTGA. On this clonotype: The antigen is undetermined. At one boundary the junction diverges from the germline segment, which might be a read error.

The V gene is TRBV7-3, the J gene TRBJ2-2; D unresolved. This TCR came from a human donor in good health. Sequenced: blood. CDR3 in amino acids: CASSLLPGVIGKNAGELFF. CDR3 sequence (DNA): TGTGCCAGCAGCTTACTCCCAGGTGTGATTGGGAAGAACGCCGGGGAGCTGTTTTTT.